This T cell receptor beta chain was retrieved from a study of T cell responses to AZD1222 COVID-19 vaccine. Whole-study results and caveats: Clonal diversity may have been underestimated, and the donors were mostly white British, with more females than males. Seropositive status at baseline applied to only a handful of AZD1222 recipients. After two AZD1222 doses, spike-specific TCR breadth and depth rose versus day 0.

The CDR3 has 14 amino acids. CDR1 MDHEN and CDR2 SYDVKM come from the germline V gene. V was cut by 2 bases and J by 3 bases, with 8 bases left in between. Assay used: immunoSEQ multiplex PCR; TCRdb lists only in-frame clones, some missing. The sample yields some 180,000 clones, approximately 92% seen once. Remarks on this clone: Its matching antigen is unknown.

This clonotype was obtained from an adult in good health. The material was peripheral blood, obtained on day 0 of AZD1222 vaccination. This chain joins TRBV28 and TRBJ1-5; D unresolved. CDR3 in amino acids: CASSLPGFNQPQHF. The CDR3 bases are TGTGCCAGCAGTTTACCGGGCTTCAATCAGCCCCAGCATTTT.